Below, 10 T cell receptor beta chains from the same sample are listed, as sequenced in a study of blood T cell repertoires in COVID-19. Sequencing used immunoSEQ multiplex PCR; TCRdb keeps in-frame clones, though not all of them. In the table there are 70,000 or so clones, under 95% of which are singletons. Sequenced material: peripheral blood. Receptors were obtained from a human donor in a cohort sampled during active COVID-19.

The chain has TRBV6-5 and TRBJ2-1; weak D call: TRBD2 (6 bases). From germline, CDR1 is MNHEY and CDR2 SVGAGI. V lost 2 bases, J lost 7 bases, and 9 bases lay in between. CDR3 length equals 13 residues. In DNA, the CDR3 is TGTGCCAGCAGTTACGCGGGGAAGAATGAGCAGTTCTTC. It encodes CASSYAGKNEQFF.

This sequence joins TRBV13 and TRBJ2-1; 9 nucleotides line up with TRBD2. Losses at the gene ends were 4 bases for V and 2 bases for J; bases not matched to a gene: 6. There are 16 residues in the CDR3. The germline V gene has CDR1 PRHDT and CDR2 FYEKMQ (reference sequence). CDR3 region: CASSSVAGAAYNEQFF. In nucleotides, the CDR3 is TGTGCCAGCAGCTCCGTAGCGGGAGCTGCCTACAATGAGCAGTTCTTC. Full variable domain (rest looked up from reference TRBV13 and TRBJ2-1): AAGVIQSPRHLIKEKRETATLKCYPIPRHDTVYWYQQGPGQDPQFLISFYEKMQSDKGSIPDRFSAQQFSDYHSELNMSSLELGDSALYFCASSSVAGAAYNEQFFGPGTRLTVL.

This clone was detected once. The chain links TRBV3-1 (or the pseudogene TRBV3-2) to TRBJ2-1; D not resolved. Germline CDR1 and CDR2: LGHDT and YNNKEL (reference sequence). The CDR3 consists of 14 residues. Deletions cut 2 bases from V and 10 bases from J, with 15 bases between. Written as DNA, the CDR3 is TGTGCCAGCAGCCAACCCCACTCCGTCGGGGAGCAGTTCTTC. It specifies CASSQPHSVGEQFF.

The rearrangement joins TRBV19 to TRBJ2-2; TRBD2 agrees at 7 bases. Germline-derived CDR1 and CDR2 are LNHDA and SQIVND (reference sequence). V shed 1 base and J 6 bases; nucleotides not matched to a gene: 8. The CDR3 sequence is 16 residues long. The CDR3, as DNA: TGTGCCAGTAGTATAGCGGGGGGAGTAATTGCCGGGGAGCTGTTTTTT. Residues: CASSIAGGVIAGELFF.

The chain has TRBV5-4 and TRBJ2-7; possibly TRBD1 for D (5 bases). Germline-derived CDR1 and CDR2 are SGHNT and YYREEE (reference sequence). CDR3 length equals 14 residues. The V and J ends lost 4 bases and 5 bases respectively, with 16 bases between them. The CDR3 region has the DNA TGTGCCAGCAGCCCCCGCCAGGGTGCTCACGAGCAGTACTTC. It is translated as CASSPRQGAHEQYF.

The chain has TRBV5-1 and TRBJ1-5; TRBD1 aligns across 7 bases. Germline values: CDR1 SGHRS, CDR2 YFSETQ. The CDR3 contains 15 residues. The V and J ends lost 0 bases and 5 bases, in that order; junction bases with no gene match: 5. This chain's CDR3 is CASSLDGTADQPQHF. The CDR3 DNA is TGCGCCAGCAGCTTGGACGGGACAGCTGATCAGCCCCAGCATTTT.

The gene calls are TRBV9 and TRBJ2-5; D is perhaps TRBD2 (5 bases). The V and J ends lost 2 bases and 5 bases respectively, with 13 bases between them. CDR1 is SGDLS, CDR2 YYNGEE, per germline. CDR3 length: 14 amino acids. CDR3 nucleotides: TGTGCCAGCAGCGTCAAGCCCCGCGGGGAGACCCAGTACTTC. Translating gives CASSVKPRGETQYF.

As to this clone: Mismatch with germline at one junction end may stem from a read error. The chain recombines TRBV6-2 or TRBV6-3 with TRBJ2-1, with D uncertain. This CDR3 contains 13 residues. Germline V gene sequence: CDR1 MNHEY, CDR2 SVGEGT. As DNA, the CDR3 is TGTGCCGGCAGTTACTACAGAAGCAATGAGCAGTTCTTC. It specifies CAGSYYRSNEQFF.

The CDR3 loop reads CASSWTEYGYTF. DNA for the CDR3: TGTGCCAGCAGTTGGACAGAGTATGGCTACACCTTC. The chain carries TRBV2 and TRBJ1-2, with a possible D match to TRBD1 (6 bases). The germline V gene encodes CDR1 SNHLY and CDR2 FYNNEI. This CDR3 has 12 residues. Trimming left V 5 bases short and J 5 bases short, with 9 bases between.

This chain joins TRBV19 and TRBJ2-7; TRBD2 matches 7 bases. CDR1 and CDR2 (germline): LNHDA, SQIVND (reference sequence). V gave up 3 bases and J gave up 5 bases; unmatched junction bases: 10. The CDR3 extends over 15 amino acids. The CDR3 reads CASSIPAGAGHEQYF. In nucleotides, the CDR3 is TGTGCCAGTAGTATCCCGGCGGGAGCGGGTCACGAGCAGTACTTC.